Sequencing of this TCR beta chain was carried out in a study of beta chain bispecific antibodies for T cell cancers. Either OKT3 anti-CD3 antibody or CD3/CD28 beads expanded T cells from blood mononuclear cells over 3 days. The CDR3 runs to 12 residues. Germline CDR1 LNHDA, CDR2 SQIVND (reference sequence). Trimming pared 4 bases from V and 2 bases from J, leaving 5 bases between. The table lists this clonotype with many counts. The antigen remains undetermined. One entry per CDR3 protein results from TCRdb running MiXCR on the 5' RACE reads. The sample lists 8,400 or so distinct CDR3 sequences, about 2% seen once, with 66% in the top ten. Study findings and constraints: In these mixed samples, most targeted TRBV reads derived from the leukemia cell line.

The sequence came from a human donor in good health. Some clones in this sample may be carry-over from other donors' samples. V usage is TRBV19 and J usage is TRBJ1-1; no clear D gene. The sequencing here drew on T cells from a healthy donor cultured with Jurkat leukemia cells, taken from a culture containing an anti-CD19 bispecific antibody. The CDR3 DNA reads as TGTGCCAGTAGTACAGGTAACACTGAAGCTTTCTTT. Protein product: CASSTGNTEAFF.